The 10 T cell receptor beta chains given below trace back to one sample, sequenced in a study of neurological immune-mediated disorders. From the 5' RACE reads, TCRdb called clonotypes with MiXCR, one entry per CDR3 protein. The profile shows about 66,000 distinct CDR3 sequences, 4.5% of them singletons. Material: PBMCs. The receptors stem from a man aged 25-40 years with multiple sclerosis.

At least ten counts were recorded for this clonotype. The V and J genes are TRBV7-9 and TRBJ2-3, with a possible D match to TRBD1 (6 bases). Germline CDR1 and CDR2: SEHNR and FQNEAQ (reference sequence). This CDR3 has 15 amino acids. Trimming removed 4 bases from V and 2 bases from J, with 13 bases in between. CDR3 loop: CASSSTEGDTDTQYF. CDR3 DNA: TGTGCCAGCAGCTCGACAGAGGGGGACACAGATACGCAGTATTTT.

This clonotype was counted many times. The chain links TRBV4-1 to TRBJ2-3, with D possibly TRBD2 on 5 matching bases. This CDR3 comprises 12 residues. Deletions cut 6 bases from V and 8 bases from J, with 12 bases between. Germline-derived CDR1 and CDR2 are MGHRA and YSYEKL. The CDR3 DNA sequence: TGCGCCAGCAGTCGGCTCGGAGGTACGCAGTATTTT. It yields the protein CASSRLGGTQYF.

The chain couples TRBV27 to TRBJ2-3, with 7 nucleotides matching TRBD2. Germline CDR1 reads MNHEY; CDR2 reads SMNVEV (reference sequence). This CDR3 is built from 14 residues. The ends lost 8 bases at V and 2 bases at J; junction bases unmatched: 7. CDR3 in amino acids: CASWPGGITDTQYF. In DNA form, the CDR3 reads TGTGCCAGCTGGCCGGGGGGTATCACAGATACGCAGTATTTT.

At least ten counts were recorded for this clonotype. The genes are TRBV12-3 or TRBV12-4 and TRBJ1-1; 8 bases agree with TRBD1. The ends lost 2 bases at V and 1 base at J; junction bases unmatched: 3. The CDR3 is made up of 15 amino acids. CDR3 sequence: CASSLLGTGNTEAFF. For the CDR3, the DNA is TGTGCCAGCAGTTTATTAGGGACAGGGAACACTGAAGCTTTCTTT.

This clonotype was counted only a few times. The gene calls are TRBV7-2 and TRBJ1-4; D possibly corresponds to TRBD1 (6 bases). The V end lost 0 bases, the J end lost 12 bases, and 14 bases lay between the germline ends. The germline gives CDR1 SGHTA, CDR2 FQGNSA. The CDR3 is made up of 14 amino acids. DNA of the CDR3: TGTGCCAGCAGCTTAGCGCTAGGGGGAAGTGAACTGTTTTTT. This translates into CASSLALGGSELFF.

This clonotype occurred many times. For the CDR3, the DNA is TGCGCCAGCAGCTTGGTTCCGAACACTGAAGCTTTCTTT. Residues: CASSLVPNTEAFF. V is TRBV5-1 and J is TRBJ1-1; D not resolved. Germline CDR1 is SGHRS and CDR2 is YFSETQ. V was trimmed by 0 bases and J by 1 base, leaving 4 bases between them. CDR3 length: 13 residues.

By share, this clonotype counts as medium-sized. The rearrangement joins TRBV29-1 to TRBJ2-2; 7 nucleotides line up with TRBD2. The CDR3 runs 13 residues. Trimming cost V 7 bases and J 4 bases; bases outside gene matches: 6. Germline V lookup: CDR1 SQVTM, CDR2 ANQGSEA. The DNA of the CDR3 is TGCAGCGGGGGAGGGCAGGGCACCGGGGAGCTGTTTTTT. Translating it yields CSGGGQGTGELFF.

In this sample, this clonotype turned up many times. The gene calls are TRBV10-2 and TRBJ2-7; 7 bases line up with TRBD2. CDR3 length equals 13 residues. Germline loops: CDR1 WSHSY, CDR2 SAAADI. The junction had 6 bases not matched to a gene; V was cut back by 7 bases and J by 3 bases. The CDR3 nucleotides read TGCGCCAGCAAGCGGGGCGATAACTACGAGCAGTACTTC. Translation: CASKRGDNYEQYF.

This clonotype showed up many times. The chain links TRBV5-1 to TRBJ2-2, with D unclear. The CDR3 is made up of 12 amino acids. Germline lookup yields CDR1 SGHRS and CDR2 YFSETQ. The germline V and J ends were trimmed by 2 bases and 6 bases, with 5 bases remaining between them. The chain's CDR3 is CASSFSPGELFF. CDR3 DNA: TGCGCCAGCAGCTTCTCTCCCGGGGAGCTGTTTTTT.

In this sample, this clonotype turned up many times. This sequence joins TRBV3-1 and TRBJ2-4, with TRBD2 as a possible D gene (6 bases). This CDR3 comprises 16 residues. The V and J ends lost 4 bases and 3 bases respectively, with 16 bases between them. Germline CDR1 is LGHDT and CDR2 is YNNKEL (reference sequence). The CDR3 bases are TGTGCCAGCAGCCCATTGGGAGGTACGGTCAAAAACATTCAGTACTTC. As protein: CASSPLGGTVKNIQYF.